These T cell receptor beta chains were read from a single sample in a study of blood T cell repertoires in COVID-19. The repertoire was sequenced with immunoSEQ multiplex PCR; TCRdb's copy has only in-frame clones and lacks some. In the table there are more than 80,000 clones, approximately 85% of which are singletons. Sequencing was done on a sample of peripheral blood. Receptors originate from a woman aged 80 or older with COVID-19, enrolled during active disease. Both conserved end residues are part of each CDR3. The D gene is left open where the match is weak. The size field is filled for only some rows; it gives once, few, many or a size class.

TRBJ1-4 NA TRBV7-2 NA TGTGCCAGCAGCCCAGGAATCCCGACTAATGAAAAACTGTTTTTT CASSPGIPTNEKLFF
TRBJ2-1 NA TRBV12-5 NA TGTGCTAGTGTCCCACAGGGCCTCTCCTACAATGAGCAGTTCTTC CASVPQGLSYNEQFF
TRBJ2-1 once TRBV9 TRBD1 TGTGCCAGCAGCTCTCACGGAAAAGGACAGGCCTGGGATGAGCAGTTCTTC CASSSHGKGQAWDEQFF
TRBJ2-5 NA TRBV7-2 NA TGTGCCAGCACATCCTTGAGGGGGGAGACCCAGTACTTC CASTSLRGETQYF
TRBJ1-2 NA TRBV27 NA TGTGCCAGCAGTTTAGGGGGGGAGGGCTATGGCTACACCTTC CASSLGGEGYGYTF
TRBJ1-2 NA TRBV19 TRBD1 TGTGCCAGTAGTCGACAGGGGGTCTACTATGGCTACACCTTC CASSRQGVYYGYTF
TRBJ1-4 NA TRBV9 TRBD1 TGTGCCAGCAGCGGGGCGACAGGGGGCCGGGAAAAACTGTTTTTT CASSGATGGREKLFF
TRBJ1-1 NA TRBV19 TRBD1 TGTGCCAGTACCGGGGACAGGGGGCTGTGGACTGAAGCTTTCTTT CASTGDRGLWTEAFF
TRBJ1-4 NA TRBV5-1 NA TGCGCCAGCAGCTGGGGACTCGTTGCAACTAATGAAAAACTGTTTTTT CASSWGLVATNEKLFF
TRBJ1-4 NA TRBV23-1 TRBD1 TGCGCCCGCAGGGGGGGGGAGGTGGCTAATGAAAAACTGTTTTTT CARRGGEVANEKLFF
TRBJ2-3 NA TRBV27 TRBD1 TGTGCCAGCAGTTTCAGGGGGACAGATACGCAGTATTTT CASSFRGTDTQYF
TRBJ2-5 NA TRBV5-5 TRBD2 TGTGCCAGCAGCTCGGGACTAGCGGGAGGAGAGACCCAGTACTTC CASSSGLAGGETQYF
TRBJ1-4 once TRBV9 NA TGTGCCAGCAGCGCCCAGGGGACTAATGAAAAACTGTTTTTT CASSAQGTNEKLFF
TRBJ2-1 NA TRBV18 TRBD2 TGTGCCAGCTCACGAGCGGGGACTAGTTACAATGAGCAGTTCTTC CASSRAGTSYNEQFF
TRBJ1-3 NA TRBV28 TRBD1 TGTGCCAGCAGCCCTTCCGGGACAGTCTCTGGAAACACCATATATTTT CASSPSGTVSGNTIYF
TRBJ1-4 NA TRBV19 NA TGTGCCAGTAGTACTCGAGCAACTAATGAAAAACTGTTTTTT CASSTRATNEKLFF
TRBJ1-2 NA TRBV5-1 NA TGCGCCAGCAGCTTGGTGACAGTTAACTATGGCTACACCTTC CASSLVTVNYGYTF
TRBJ2-1 NA TRBV30 NA TGTGCCTGGAGTGTAATAACAGGCGGTGAGCAGTTCTTC CAWSVITGGEQFF
TRBJ2-5 NA TRBV4-2 NA TGTGCCAGCAGCCAAGAGTTGGGGGGGCAACAAGAGACCCAGTACTTC CASSQELGGQQETQYF
TRBJ1-6 NA TRBV30 NA TGTGCCTGTCACGGGGAATCACCCCTCCACTTT CACHGESPLHF
TRBJ2-2 NA TRBV29-1 TRBD1 TGCAGCGTATCGACAGGGGGCACCGGGGAGCTGTTTTTT CSVSTGGTGELFF
TRBJ1-3 NA TRBV3-1/TRBV3-2 NA TGTGCCAGCAGCCCCATGAGCTCTGGAAACACCATATATTTT CASSPMSSGNTIYF
TRBJ1-6 NA TRBV11-2 TRBD1 TGTGCCAGCAGCTCCCGGGACAGCTCCTATAATTCACCCCTCCACTTT CASSSRDSSYNSPLHF
TRBJ2-7 NA TRBV29-1 NA TGCAGCGTTGAAGGCAGGGCTACCTACGAGCAGTACTTC CSVEGRATYEQYF
TRBJ2-5 NA TRBV5-1 TRBD1 TGCGCCAGCAGCGCCAATACAGGGGGCCAAGAGACCCAGTACTTC CASSANTGGQETQYF
TRBJ1-6 NA TRBV10-3 NA TGTGCCATCAGTGAGTCGTCGGGAGTCAGTAATTCACCCCTCCACTTT CAISESSGVSNSPLHF
TRBJ2-3 NA TRBV5-4 TRBD2 TGTGCCAGCAGCGCCCGACTAGCGGGGGCAGATACGCAGTATTTT CASSARLAGADTQYF
TRBJ2-1 NA TRBV19 TRBD2 TGTGCCAGTAGTAGGGCTAGCGGATATACCTACAATGAGCAGTTCTTC CASSRASGYTYNEQFF
TRBJ2-7 NA TRBV14 NA TGTGCCAGCAGCCAAGATACTCGCGAGCAGTACTTC CASSQDTREQYF
TRBJ2-5 NA TRBV7-2 TRBD2 TGTGCCAGCAGCTCCGGGGGGGCCTCAGAGACCCAGTACTTC CASSSGGASETQYF
TRBJ2-1 NA TRBV6-6 TRBD1 TGTGCCAGCAGTTGGACAGGGCCCAATGAGCAGTTCTTC CASSWTGPNEQFF
TRBJ1-5 NA TRBV27 NA TGTGCCAGCAGTTCTAGCAGGTATCAGCCCCAGCATTTT CASSSSRYQPQHF
TRBJ2-1 NA TRBV19 TRBD2 TGTGCCAGTAAACTAGCGGGAGCGGTTGAGCAGTTCTTC CASKLAGAVEQFF
TRBJ2-7 NA TRBV28 TRBD2 TGTGCCAGCAGTTTAGGGCTAGCGGGAGGTTTCGAGCAGTACTTC CASSLGLAGGFEQYF
TRBJ1-6 NA TRBV11-2 TRBD1 TGTGCCAGCAGCTTGGGACAGGGCTCCTATAATTCACCCCTCCACTTT CASSLGQGSYNSPLHF
TRBJ1-6 NA TRBV18 NA TGTGCCAGCTCACCATGGACAGATAATTCACCCCTCCACTTT CASSPWTDNSPLHF
TRBJ2-1 few TRBV7-9 TRBD1 TGTGCCAGCAGCTTTTCGGGACAGGGTGTTGGTTTCTTC CASSFSGQGVGFF
TRBJ1-4 once TRBV30 NA TGTGCCTGGAGTGGTAGGGAGGGGGAAAAACTGTTTTTT CAWSGREGEKLFF
TRBJ1-5 NA TRBV15 TRBD1 TGTGCCACCAGCAGAACGGGACAGGGTTATCAGCCCCAGCATTTT CATSRTGQGYQPQHF
TRBJ1-5 NA TRBV7-8 NA TGTGCCAGCAGCTTAAGGGGGTGGAATCAGCCCCAGCATTTT CASSLRGWNQPQHF
TRBJ2-2 NA TRBV11-2 NA TGTGCCAGCAGCTTAGATCCAGTTTTTACCGGGGAGCTGTTTTTT CASSLDPVFTGELFF
TRBJ2-7 NA TRBV19 NA TGTGCCAGTAGTACGGCCTACGAGCAGTACTTC CASSTAYEQYF
TRBJ2-2 NA TRBV28 TRBD2 TGTGCCAGCAGGGGGACTAGCGGCACTCGCACCGGGGAGCTGTTTTTT CASRGTSGTRTGELFF
TRBJ1-5 NA TRBV18 TRBD1 TGTGCCAGCTCACCACCAGGACAGGGGAATCAGCCCCAGCATTTT CASSPPGQGNQPQHF